The present TCR beta chain was sequenced within a study of metastatic and nonmetastatic thyroid tumors. Across the study: Repertoires from malignant and benign thyroid patients were compared across blood and tumor or nodule tissue.

Before thyroid surgery, none of the patients had received any treatment. Study processing details: Researchers built a distant-metastasis classifier for papillary thyroid cancer that drew on CDR3 differences across clinicopathological groups. TCRdb re-clonotyped the PCR reads through MiXCR. These V and J calls derive from TCRdb rather than the authors' analysis. The sample comprises fewer than 7,000 clones, around 27% of which are singletons, and roughly a sixth rests with the top ten. V trimming: 4 bases; J trimming: 7 bases; junction bases outside the gene matches: 7. The CDR3 is made up of 13 amino acids.

The TCR comes from a female donor with papillary thyroid cancer or a benign thyroid nodule (not recorded which). Some clones in this sample may be carry-over from other donors' samples. This chain connects TRBV12-3 or TRBV12-4 to TRBJ2-7; TRBD2 matches 7 bases. Sample: adjacent normal tissue. Written as DNA, the CDR3 is TGTGCCAGCAGTTGGGACTATCTAAAGGAGCAGTACTTC. Translating gives CASSWDYLKEQYF.